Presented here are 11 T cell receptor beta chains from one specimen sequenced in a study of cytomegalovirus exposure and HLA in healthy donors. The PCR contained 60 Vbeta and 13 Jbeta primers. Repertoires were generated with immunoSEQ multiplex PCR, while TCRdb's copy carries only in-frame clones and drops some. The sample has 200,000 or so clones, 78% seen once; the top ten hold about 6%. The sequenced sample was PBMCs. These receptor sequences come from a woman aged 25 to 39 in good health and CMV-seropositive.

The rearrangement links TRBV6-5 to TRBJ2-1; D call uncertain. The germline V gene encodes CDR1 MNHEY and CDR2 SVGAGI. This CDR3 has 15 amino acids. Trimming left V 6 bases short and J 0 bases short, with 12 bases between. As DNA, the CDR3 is TGTGCCAGCAGCTCAGACCTAGACTCCTACAATGAGCAGTTCTTC. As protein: CASSSDLDSYNEQFF.

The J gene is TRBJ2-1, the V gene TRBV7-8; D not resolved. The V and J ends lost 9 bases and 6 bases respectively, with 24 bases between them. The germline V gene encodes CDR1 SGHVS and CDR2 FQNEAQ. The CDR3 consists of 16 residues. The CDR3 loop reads CASGVISSFSSNEQFF. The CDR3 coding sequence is TGTGCCAGTGGCGTCATTTCTTCTTTCTCTAGCAATGAGCAGTTCTTC.

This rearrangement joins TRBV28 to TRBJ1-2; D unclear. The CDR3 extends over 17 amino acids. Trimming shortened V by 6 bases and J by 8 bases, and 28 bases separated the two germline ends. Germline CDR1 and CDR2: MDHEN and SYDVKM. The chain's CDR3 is CASSNLGSPQRRRGYTF. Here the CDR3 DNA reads TGTGCCAGCAGCAATCTCGGGAGTCCGCAAAGGCGTAGGGGCTACACCTTC.

The CDR3 bases are TGTGCCAGCAGCGTAGAGCCGGGCGGGGCCACCCCTCATGAGCAGTTCTTC. Its translation is CASSVEPGGATPHEQFF. V and J are TRBV9 and TRBJ2-1, with D tentatively TRBD2 (6 bases). The V gene's germline CDR1 is SGDLS and CDR2 YYNGEE. Trimming removed 0 bases from V and 8 bases from J, with 21 bases in between. This CDR3 has 17 amino acids.

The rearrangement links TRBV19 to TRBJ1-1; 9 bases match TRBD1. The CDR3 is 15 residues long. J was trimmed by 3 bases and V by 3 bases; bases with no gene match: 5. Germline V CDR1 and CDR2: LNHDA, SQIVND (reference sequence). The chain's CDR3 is CASSIGTGRDTEAFF. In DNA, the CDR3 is TGTGCCAGTAGTATTGGGACAGGGCGCGACACTGAAGCTTTCTTT.

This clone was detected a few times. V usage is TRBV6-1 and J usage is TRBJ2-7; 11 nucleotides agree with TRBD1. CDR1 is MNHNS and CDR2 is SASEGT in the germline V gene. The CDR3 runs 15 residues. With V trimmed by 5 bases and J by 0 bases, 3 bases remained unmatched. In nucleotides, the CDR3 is TGTGCCAGCAGTCAGGACAGGGGGCACTCCTACGAGCAGTACTTC. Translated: CASSQDRGHSYEQYF.

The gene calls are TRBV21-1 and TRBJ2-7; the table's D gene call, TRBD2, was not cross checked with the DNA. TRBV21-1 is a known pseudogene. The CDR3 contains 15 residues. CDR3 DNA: TGTGCCAGCAGCAGCGGAGAGCCCTCCTCCTACGAGCAGTACTTC. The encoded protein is CASSSGEPSSYEQYF.

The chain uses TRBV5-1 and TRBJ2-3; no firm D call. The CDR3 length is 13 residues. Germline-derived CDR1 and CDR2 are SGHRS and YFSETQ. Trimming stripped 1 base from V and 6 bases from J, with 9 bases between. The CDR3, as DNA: TGCGCCAGCAGCTTGTCGATTCGGGATACGCAGTATTTT. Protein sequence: CASSLSIRDTQYF. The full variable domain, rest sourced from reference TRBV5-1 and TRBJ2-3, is KAGVTQTPRYLIKTRGQQVTLSCSPISGHRSVSWYQQTPGQGLQFLFEYFSETQRNKGNFPGRFSGRQFSNSRSEMNVSTLELGDSALYLCASSLSIRDTQYFGPGTRLTVL.

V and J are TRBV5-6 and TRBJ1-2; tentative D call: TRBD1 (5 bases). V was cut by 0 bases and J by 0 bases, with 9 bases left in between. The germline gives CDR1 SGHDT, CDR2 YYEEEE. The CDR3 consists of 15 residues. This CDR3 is CASSLGGGANYGYTF. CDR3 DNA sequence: TGTGCCAGCAGCTTGGGGGGGGGAGCTAACTATGGCTACACCTTC.

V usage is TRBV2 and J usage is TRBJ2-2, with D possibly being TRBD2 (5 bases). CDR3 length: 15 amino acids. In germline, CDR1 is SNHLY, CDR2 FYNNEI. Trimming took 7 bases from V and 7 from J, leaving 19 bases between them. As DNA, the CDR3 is TGTGCCAGCACCGGAGGAATGAGGTCGAACGGGGAGCTGTTTTTT. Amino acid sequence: CASTGGMRSNGELFF. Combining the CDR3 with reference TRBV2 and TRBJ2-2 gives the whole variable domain EPEVTQTPSHQVTQMGQEVILRCVPISNHLYFYWYRQILGQKVEFLVSFYNNEISEKSEIFDDQFSVERPDGSNFTLKIRSTKLEDSAMYFCASTGGMRSNGELFFGEGSRLTVL.

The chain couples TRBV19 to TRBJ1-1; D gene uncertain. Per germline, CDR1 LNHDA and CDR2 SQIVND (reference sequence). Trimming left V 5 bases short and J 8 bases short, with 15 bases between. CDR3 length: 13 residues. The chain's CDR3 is CASSATAGGEAFF. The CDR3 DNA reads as TGTGCCAGTAGTGCCACAGCGGGAGGGGAAGCTTTCTTT.